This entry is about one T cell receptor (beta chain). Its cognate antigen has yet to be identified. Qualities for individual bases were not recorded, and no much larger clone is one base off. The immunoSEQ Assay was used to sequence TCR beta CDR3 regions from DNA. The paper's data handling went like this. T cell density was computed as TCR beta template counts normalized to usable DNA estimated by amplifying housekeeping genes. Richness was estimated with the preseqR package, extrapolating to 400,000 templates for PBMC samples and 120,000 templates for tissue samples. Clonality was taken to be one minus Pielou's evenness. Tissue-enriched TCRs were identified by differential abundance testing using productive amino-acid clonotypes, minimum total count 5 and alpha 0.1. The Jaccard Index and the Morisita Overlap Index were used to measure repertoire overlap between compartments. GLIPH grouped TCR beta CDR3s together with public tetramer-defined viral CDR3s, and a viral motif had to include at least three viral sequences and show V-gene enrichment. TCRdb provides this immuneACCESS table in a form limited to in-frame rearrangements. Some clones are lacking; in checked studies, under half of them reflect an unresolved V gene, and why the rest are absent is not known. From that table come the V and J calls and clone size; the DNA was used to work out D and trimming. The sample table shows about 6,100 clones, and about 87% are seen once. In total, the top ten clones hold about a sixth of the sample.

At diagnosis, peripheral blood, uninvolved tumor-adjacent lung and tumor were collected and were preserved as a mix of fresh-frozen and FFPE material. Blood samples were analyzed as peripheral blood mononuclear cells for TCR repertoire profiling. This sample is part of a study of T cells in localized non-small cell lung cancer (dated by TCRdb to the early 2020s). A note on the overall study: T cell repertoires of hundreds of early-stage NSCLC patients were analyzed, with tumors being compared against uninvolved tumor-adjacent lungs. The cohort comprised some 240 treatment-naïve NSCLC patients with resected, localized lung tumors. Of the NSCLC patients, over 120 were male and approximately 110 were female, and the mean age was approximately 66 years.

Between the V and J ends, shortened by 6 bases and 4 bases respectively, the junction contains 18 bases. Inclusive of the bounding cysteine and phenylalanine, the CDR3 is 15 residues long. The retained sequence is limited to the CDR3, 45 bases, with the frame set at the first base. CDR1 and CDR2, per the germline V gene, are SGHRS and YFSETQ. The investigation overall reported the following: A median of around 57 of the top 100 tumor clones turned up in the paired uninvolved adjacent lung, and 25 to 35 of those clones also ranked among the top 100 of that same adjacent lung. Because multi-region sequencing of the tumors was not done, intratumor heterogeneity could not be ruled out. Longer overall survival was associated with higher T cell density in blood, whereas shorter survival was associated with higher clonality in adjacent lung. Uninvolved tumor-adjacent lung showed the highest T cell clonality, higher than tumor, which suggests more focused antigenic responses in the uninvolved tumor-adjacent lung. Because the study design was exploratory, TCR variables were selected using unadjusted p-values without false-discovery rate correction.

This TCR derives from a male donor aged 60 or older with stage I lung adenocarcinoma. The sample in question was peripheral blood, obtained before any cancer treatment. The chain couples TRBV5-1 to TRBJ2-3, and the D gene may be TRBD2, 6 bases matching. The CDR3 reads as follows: CASKVSGFLPDTQYF. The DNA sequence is TGCGCCAGCAAAGTTAGCGGCTTTCTCCCAGATACGCAGTATTTT.